This T cell receptor (beta chain) was sequenced in a study of blood T cell repertoires in COVID-19 (TCRdb year 2020). Background for the entire study: Collaborator samples came from the United States, Italy and Spain and covered acute and convalescent phases of COVID-19. The prospective study material was composed of cDNA or gDNA derived from T cells, B-cell-depleted T cells, or PBMCs. The dataset comprised deeply sampled blood TCRbeta repertoires from subjects exposed to, actively infected with, or recovered from COVID-19. The repertoires were made available in a free public database intended to serve as a resource for research on the immune response to SARS-CoV-2. Samples came from the ongoing ImmuneRACE study (first 160 participants) plus 1,254 subjects from 6 global collaborators. The sample metadata nearly always contained a de-identified subject ID, COVID-19 status, age in years and sex. HLA class I and class II types, where available, came from metadata supplied by the sample provider rather than from assay-based typing.

Worth noting for this clone: The target of this receptor is not known. Base quality data are lacking; no much larger clone is found one base away.

V and J are trimmed by 5 bases and 7 bases, and the gene matches miss 8 bases of the junction. Inclusive of the bounding cysteine and phenylalanine, the CDR3 is 14 residues long. The read is trimmed to its CDR3 DNA, 42 bases read in frame from base 1. Sequences SGHVS (CDR1) and FQNEAQ (CDR2) are obtained from the germline V gene. What the study reported, not specific to this receptor: How much clinical and demographic metadata was included differed by source and by participant, and the metadata was provided uncurated.

The immunoSEQ Assay, a bias-controlled multiplex PCR, was used to amplify TCRbeta CDR3 regions from genomic DNA. For the original study's pipeline: Within the assay, amplification of reference gene primers was used to estimate how many nucleated cells each sample contained. To quantify the absolute abundance of each unique TCRbeta CDR3 rearrangement, sequence reads were collapsed and filtered. For each sample, productive Simpson clonality was calculated as the square root of Simpson's diversity index over productive rearrangements. This immuneACCESS table, as held by TCRdb, lists in-frame sequences with V and J called but not all clones. Of the missing ones, under half trace to an unresolved V gene in checked studies; the others have no known cause. Clonal size and the V and J genes are those of that table, whereas D and trimming came from the DNA. For this sample the table gives 250,000 or so clones, of which 84% were detected only once. The ten largest clones add up to roughly 4% of the sample.

The collaborating institutions used their own protocols to collect whole blood in K2EDTA tubes. For TCRbeta analysis, collaborator samples were shipped as frozen whole blood, as isolated PBMCs, or as DNA extracted from either sample type. Input material: peripheral blood. The receptor was isolated from a man aged 50 or older with acute or convalescent COVID-19. The chain is encoded by TRBV7-8 joined to TRBJ2-1, with 7 middle bases fitting TRBD1. Here the CDR3 is given as CASSPRQGRNEQFF. The DNA reads TGTGCCAGCAGCCCGAGACAGGGACGAAATGAGCAGTTCTTC.